The sequence of this T cell receptor beta chain was determined in a study of breast tumors, draining lymph nodes, adjacent tissues. One entry per CDR3 protein results from TCRdb running MiXCR on the multiplex PCR reads. This repertoire shows 170,000 or so distinct CDR3 sequences, 30% to 35% found once; its top ten account for 3.5% to 4.5%. Samples came from axillary lymph nodes draining the breast cancer. This CDR3 contains 11 residues. Germline V gives CDR1 SGHTS, CDR2 YDEGEE. V lost 4 bases and J lost 11, with 11 bases in between. The study, taken as a whole, reports: That most tumor T cells come from lymph nodes remained unproven. Data fit most tumor T cells coming from lymph node, expanding in tumor. Tumor TCR diversity was below lymph nodes but above nontumor tissue. Luminal-like breast cancer showed significantly higher tumor–nontumor repertoire similarity than basal-like.

A word on this clonotype: Its specificity is unknown.

Sequencing was carried out using axillary lymph node tissue. The chain couples TRBV5-8 to TRBJ2-3; D not resolved. This receptor was identified in a female donor with breast cancer. Some clones in this sample may be carry-over from other donors' samples. CDR3 sequence (DNA): TGTGCCAGCAGCCAACGTAATAGGCAGTATTTT. Residues: CASSQRNRQYF.